The clone carrying this TCR beta chain appeared a single time. The source of the sample is a study of technical replicates of blood from a few donors. CDR1 and CDR2 from the germline V gene are SGHNT and YYREEE (reference sequence). Unmatched junction bases numbered 7, after V lost 4 bases and J lost 4 bases. The CDR3 is 15 amino acids. Assay: immunoSEQ multiplex PCR; the TCRdb copy retains only in-frame clones and omits some. The repertoire holds 70,000 or so clones, with nearly 99% as singletons. This TCR was sampled from a human donor in good health. V is TRBV5-4 and J is TRBJ1-4; 7 bases align to TRBD1. The sequenced material came from T cells isolated from PBMCs. CDR3 residues: CASSTRDRDNEKLFF. CDR3 sequence (DNA): TGTGCCAGCAGCACGCGGGACAGAGATAATGAAAAACTGTTTTTT.